What follows is one TCR beta chain and its context. The target antigen is unknown. This record belongs to a study of cytomegalovirus exposure and HLA in healthy donors. Study summary: T cells numbering about 200 million yielded some 110 million unique TCR beta sequences in an earlier analysis. Study observations and caveats: Further analysis, carried out later, found HLA-associated TCR beta chains more clonally expanded than equally common other chains. Three CMV-associated chains proved CMV antigen-specific in vitro. Among donors in an Asian-associated ancestry cluster, a later analysis reportedly found fewer N-insertions than the roughly 700-donor mean.

Trimming cost V 5 bases and J 4 bases; bases outside gene matches: 9. Germline V CDR1 and CDR2: SGHTA, FQGNSA. The CDR3 sequence is 15 residues long. This PCR relied on a set of 60 Vbeta primers and 13 Jbeta primers. The assay was immunoSEQ multiplex PCR, and TCRdb's table has in-frame clones only and misses some. The data contain tens of thousands of clones, roughly 63% of them singletons. This chain links TRBV7-2 with TRBJ2-3; 7 nucleotides line up with TRBD2. This clonotype was obtained from a woman between 25 and 40 years old in good health and CMV-seronegative. The sequenced material came from PBMCs. CDR3 in DNA: TGTGCCAGCAGCCCCTTAGGACTAGACCCAGATACGCAGTATTTT. Residues: CASSPLGLDPDTQYF.